Listed below are T cell receptor beta chains from one sample, sequenced in a study of T-cell memory formation after mild COVID-19. TCRdb reprocessed the 5' RACE reads via MiXCR and lists one record per CDR3 protein. The repertoire holds 350,000 or so distinct CDR3 sequences, 10% to 15% seen once, with 20% to 25% in the top ten. Input material: PBMCs or a T cell subset sorted from them (not recorded which). The receptors derive from a man younger than 35 who had mild COVID-19 (a few samples of this study predate the infection). Cell type and time point are not known. Both conserved end residues are part of each CDR3. A D gene is named only where the DNA matches it firmly. The size entry is marked missing in some rows and otherwise reads once, few, many or a size class.

>TRBJ2-2|.|few|TRBV5-1
CASSLLRTRSGELFF
TGCGCCAGCAGCTTGTTGCGAACTCGATCCGGGGAGCTGTTTTTT
>TRBJ1-5|TRBD1|few|TRBV3-1
CASSPGTGGPVYNQPQHF
TGTGCCAGCAGCCCAGGGACAGGGGGCCCAGTTTACAATCAGCCCCAGCATTTT
>TRBJ2-5|.|few|TRBV12-5
CASGSGRGTAQETQYF
TGTGCTAGTGGTTCAGGTCGCGGGACAGCGCAAGAGACCCAGTACTTC
>TRBJ1-6|.|.|TRBV20-1
CSATLRGTFNSPLHF
TGCAGTGCTACCCTCAGGGGAACCTTTAATTCACCCCTCCACTTT
>TRBJ2-7|TRBD1|.|TRBV7-2
CASSSDRGREEQYF
TGTGCCAGCAGCTCCGACAGGGGGCGTGAAGAGCAGTACTTC
>TRBJ1-2|.|few|TRBV20-1
CSAERANYGYTF
TGCAGTGCCGAGCGGGCTAACTATGGCTACACCTTC
>TRBJ1-2|.|.|TRBV6-5
CASSYGVGDGYTF
TGTGCCAGCAGTTACGGGGTGGGGGATGGCTACACCTTC
>TRBJ1-1|.|few|TRBV5-1
CASSLGQGSAYEAFF
TGCGCCAGCAGCTTGGGGCAGGGATCGGCTTATGAAGCTTTCTTT
>TRBJ2-5|.|many|TRBV10-3
CAIRGLAGETQYF
TGTGCCATCAGGGGACTGGCCGGGGAGACCCAGTACTTC
>TRBJ1-2|TRBD1|.|TRBV6-5
CASSYSTPGQGKTSYGYTF
TGTGCCAGCAGTTACTCTACACCGGGACAGGGAAAAACGTCCTATGGCTACACCTTC
>TRBJ2-5|.|.|TRBV29-1
CSAETTRTGETQYF
TGCAGCGCCGAGACTACTAGGACGGGGGAGACCCAGTACTTC
>TRBJ2-1|TRBD1|.|TRBV27
CASSWWSGQAGTYNEQFF
TGTGCCAGCAGCTGGTGGTCGGGACAGGCTGGCACCTACAATGAGCAGTTCTTC
>TRBJ1-4|.|.|TRBV7-8
CASSLAPRLKRNEKLFF
TGTGCCAGCAGCTTAGCTCCCCGGTTAAAGAGAAATGAAAAACTGTTTTTT
>TRBJ1-5|.|.|TRBV20-1
CSSGPLGQPQHF
TGCAGTTCGGGACCTTTGGGTCAGCCCCAGCATTTT
>TRBJ2-1|.|few|TRBV7-9
CASSQIGGLWEQFF
TGTGCCAGCAGCCAAATTGGGGGTCTCTGGGAGCAGTTCTTC
>TRBJ2-5|.|few|TRBV20-1
CSARVAGQETQYF
TGCAGTGCTAGAGTGGCAGGGCAAGAGACCCAGTACTTC
>TRBJ1-5|TRBD1|.|TRBV25-1
CASSDGNRGSQPQNF
TGTGCCAGCAGTGATGGAAACAGGGGGTCTCAGCCCCAGAATTTT
>TRBJ2-5|.|.|TRBV6-1
CASSEAGRGGQETQYF
TGTGCCAGCAGTGAAGCAGGAAGGGGGGGGCAAGAGACCCAGTACTTC
>TRBJ2-3|.|.|TRBV7-8
CASSAGLSSDTQYF
TGTGCCAGCAGCGCCGGACTGAGTTCAGATACGCAGTATTTT
>TRBJ2-3|TRBD2|many|TRBV7-2
CASSRGGASTDTQYF
TGTGCCAGCAGCCGCGGGGGGGCCAGCACAGATACGCAGTATTTT
>TRBJ2-1|TRBD2|few|TRBV7-2
CASSLQRGEYNEQFF
TGTGCCAGCAGCTTACAGCGGGGAGAATACAATGAGCAGTTCTTC
>TRBJ1-2|.|.|TRBV4-3
CASSQDPDQLPNYGYTF
TGCGCCAGCAGCCAAGACCCCGATCAGCTGCCTAACTATGGCTACACCTTC
>TRBJ2-5|TRBD1|.|TRBV24-1
CATSESGGRETQYF
TGTGCCACCAGTGAATCAGGGGGACGGGAGACCCAGTACTTC
>TRBJ2-7|.|few|TRBV7-6
CASSSRSGEQYF
TGTGCCAGCAGCTCCCGTTCGGGCGAGCAGTACTTC
>TRBJ2-1|.|.|TRBV6-1
CASSEDLSSYNEQFF
TGTGCCAGCAGTGAGGACCTTAGCTCCTACAATGAGCAGTTCTTC
>TRBJ1-4|TRBD1|many|TRBV28
CASSRGQGAGEKLFF
TGTGCCAGCAGCCGCGGACAGGGGGCCGGTGAAAAACTGTTTTTT
>TRBJ1-2|TRBD1|.|TRBV6-2/TRBV6-3
CASSLSWTGAYGYTF
TGTGCCAGCAGTCTCTCCTGGACAGGCGCCTATGGCTACACCTTC
>TRBJ2-7|TRBD1|many|TRBV15
CATSREFGTGMAYEQYF
TGTGCCACCAGCAGAGAATTTGGGACAGGCATGGCCTACGAGCAGTACTTC
>TRBJ2-2|.|few|TRBV30
CAWSVEGYTGELFF
TGTGCCTGGAGTGTCGAGGGCTACACCGGGGAGCTGTTTTTT
>TRBJ2-6|.|few|TRBV19
CASSTGSSGANVLTF
TGTGCCAGTAGTACAGGGTCGTCTGGGGCCAACGTCCTGACTTTC
>TRBJ1-1|.|.|TRBV18
CASSSDGSTEAFF
TGTGCCAGCTCATCGGACGGCTCCACTGAAGCTTTCTTT
>TRBJ1-1|.|few|TRBV5-5
CASSAGPALGEAEAFF
TGTGCCAGCAGCGCCGGTCCCGCCTTAGGAGAGGCTGAAGCTTTCTTT
>TRBJ1-5|.|once|TRBV6-6
CASTTGTGGKSNQPQHF
TGTGCCAGCACCACCGGGACTGGGGGCAAAAGCAATCAGCCCCAGCATTTT
>TRBJ2-3|TRBD1|.|TRBV10-3
CAISGQGLDTQYF
TGTGCCATCAGTGGACAGGGGTTGGATACGCAGTATTTT
>TRBJ2-1|TRBD1|.|TRBV6-6
CASSYPQGAPEQFF
TGTGCCAGCAGTTATCCCCAGGGGGCCCCAGAGCAGTTCTTC
>TRBJ1-2|TRBD1|.|TRBV6-6
CASTPGTGGGYTF
TGTGCCAGCACCCCCGGGACAGGGGGCGGCTACACCTTC
>TRBJ2-4|.|few|TRBV11-1
CASSYSFRDKNIQYF
TGTGCCAGCAGTTATTCGTTCCGGGACAAAAACATTCAGTACTTC
>TRBJ2-2|TRBD1|.|TRBV30
CAWSHDRAGELFF
TGTGCCTGGAGTCACGACAGGGCCGGGGAGCTGTTTTTT
>TRBJ1-4|.|few|TRBV7-6
CASSSPGGGANEKLFF
TGTGCCAGCAGCTCCCCCGGAGGGGGTGCTAATGAAAAACTGTTTTTT
>TRBJ1-5|.|.|TRBV6-5
CASRGGFHQPQHF
TGTGCCAGCAGGGGCGGGTTTCATCAGCCCCAGCATTTT
>TRBJ1-2|TRBD1|.|TRBV30
CAWSTGGDYGYTF
TGTGCCTGGAGTACAGGGGGCGACTATGGCTACACCTTC
>TRBJ2-3|TRBD2|few|TRBV5-1
CASTSTGGLGTDTQYF
TGCGCCAGCACATCCACGGGGGGGCTCGGCACAGATACGCAGTATTTT